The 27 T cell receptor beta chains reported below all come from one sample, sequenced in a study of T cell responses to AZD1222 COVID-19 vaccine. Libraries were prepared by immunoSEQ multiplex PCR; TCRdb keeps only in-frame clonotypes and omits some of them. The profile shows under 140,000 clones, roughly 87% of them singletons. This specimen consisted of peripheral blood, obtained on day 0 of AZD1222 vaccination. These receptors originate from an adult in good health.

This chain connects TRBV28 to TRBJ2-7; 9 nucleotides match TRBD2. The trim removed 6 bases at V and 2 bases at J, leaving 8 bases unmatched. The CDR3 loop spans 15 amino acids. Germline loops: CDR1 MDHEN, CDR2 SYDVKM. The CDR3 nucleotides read TGTGCCAGCAGGGAGTTAGCGGGGGCCACCTACGAGCAGTACTTC. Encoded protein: CASRELAGATYEQYF.

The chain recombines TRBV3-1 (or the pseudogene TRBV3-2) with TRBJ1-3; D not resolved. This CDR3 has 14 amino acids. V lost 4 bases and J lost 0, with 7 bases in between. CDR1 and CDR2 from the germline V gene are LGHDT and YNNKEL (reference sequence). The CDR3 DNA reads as TGTGCCAGCAGCCCCGGGCCCTCTGGAAACACCATATATTTT. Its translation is CASSPGPSGNTIYF.

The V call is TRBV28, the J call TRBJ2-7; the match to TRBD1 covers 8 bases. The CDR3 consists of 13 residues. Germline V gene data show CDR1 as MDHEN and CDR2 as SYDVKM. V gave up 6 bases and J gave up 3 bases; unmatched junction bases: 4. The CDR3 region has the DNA TGTGCCAGCAGAGTGGGACAGGACTACGAGCAGTACTTC. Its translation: CASRVGQDYEQYF.

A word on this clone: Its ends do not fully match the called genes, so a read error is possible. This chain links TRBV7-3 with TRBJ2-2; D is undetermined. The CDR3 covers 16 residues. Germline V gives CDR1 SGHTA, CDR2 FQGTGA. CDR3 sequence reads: CASSLTPGRGPGELFF. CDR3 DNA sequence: TGTGCCAGCAGCCTAACCCCGGGCCGCGGACCCGGGGAGCTGTTTTTT.

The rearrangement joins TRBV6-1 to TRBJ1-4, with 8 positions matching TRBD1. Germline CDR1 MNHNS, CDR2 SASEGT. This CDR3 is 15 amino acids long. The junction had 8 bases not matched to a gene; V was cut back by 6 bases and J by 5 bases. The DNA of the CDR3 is TGTGCCAGCAGGCCCAGGGGGCAGCCCAATGAAAAACTGTTTTTT. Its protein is CASRPRGQPNEKLFF.

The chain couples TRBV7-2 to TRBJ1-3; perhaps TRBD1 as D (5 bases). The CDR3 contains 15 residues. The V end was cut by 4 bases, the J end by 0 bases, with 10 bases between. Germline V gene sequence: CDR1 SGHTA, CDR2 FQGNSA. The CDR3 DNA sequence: TGTGCCAGCAGCTCGACAGCAATCTCTGGAAACACCATATATTTT. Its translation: CASSSTAISGNTIYF.

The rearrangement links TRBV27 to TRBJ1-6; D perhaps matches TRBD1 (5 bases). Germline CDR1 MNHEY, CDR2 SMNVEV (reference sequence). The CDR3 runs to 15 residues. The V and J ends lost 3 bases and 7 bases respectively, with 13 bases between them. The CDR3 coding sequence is TGTGCCAGCAGTTTTGCGGGGGATAGGAATTCACCCCTCCACTTT. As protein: CASSFAGDRNSPLHF.

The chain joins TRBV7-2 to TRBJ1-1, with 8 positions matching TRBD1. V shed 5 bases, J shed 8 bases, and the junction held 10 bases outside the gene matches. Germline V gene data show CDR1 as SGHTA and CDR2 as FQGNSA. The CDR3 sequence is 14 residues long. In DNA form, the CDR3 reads TGTGCCAGCAGCCTACGTACCGGACAGGGAGAAGCTTTCTTT. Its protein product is CASSLRTGQGEAFF.

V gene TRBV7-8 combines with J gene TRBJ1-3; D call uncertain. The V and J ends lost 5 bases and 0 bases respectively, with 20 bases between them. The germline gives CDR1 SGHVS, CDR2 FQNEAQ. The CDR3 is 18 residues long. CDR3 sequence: CASSPRIFRPSSGNTIYF. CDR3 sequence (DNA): TGTGCCAGCAGCCCCAGGATTTTTCGTCCCTCCTCTGGAAACACCATATATTTT.

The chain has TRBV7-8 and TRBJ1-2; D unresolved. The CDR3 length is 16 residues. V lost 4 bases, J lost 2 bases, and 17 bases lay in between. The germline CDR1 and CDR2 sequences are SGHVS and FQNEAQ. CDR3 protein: CASSSLRRGLNYGYTF. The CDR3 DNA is TGTGCCAGCAGCTCCCTGCGTAGAGGCCTGAACTATGGCTACACCTTC.

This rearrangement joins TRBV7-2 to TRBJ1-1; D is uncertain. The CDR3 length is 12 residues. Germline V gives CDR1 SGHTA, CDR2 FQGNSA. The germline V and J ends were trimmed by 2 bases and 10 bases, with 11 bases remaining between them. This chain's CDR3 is CASSLLGLGAFF. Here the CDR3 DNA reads TGTGCCAGCAGCTTATTAGGTTTAGGAGCTTTCTTT. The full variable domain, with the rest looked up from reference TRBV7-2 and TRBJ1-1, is GAGVSQSPSNKVTEKGKDVELRCDPISGHTALYWYRQSLGQGLEFLIYFQGNSAPDKSGLPSDRFSAERTGGSVSTLTIQRTQQEDSAVYLCASSLLGLGAFFGQGTRLTVV.

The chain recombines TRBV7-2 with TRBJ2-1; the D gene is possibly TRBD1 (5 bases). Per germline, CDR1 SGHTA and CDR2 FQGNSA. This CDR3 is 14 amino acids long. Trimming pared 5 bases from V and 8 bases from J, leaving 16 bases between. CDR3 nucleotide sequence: TGTGCCAGCAGCGACGGACCATTCAGGGATGAGCAGTTCTTC. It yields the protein CASSDGPFRDEQFF.

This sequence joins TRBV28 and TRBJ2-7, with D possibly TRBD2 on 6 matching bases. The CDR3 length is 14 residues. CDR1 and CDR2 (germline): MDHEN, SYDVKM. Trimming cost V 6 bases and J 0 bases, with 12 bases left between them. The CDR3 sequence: CASSVSGSSYEQYF. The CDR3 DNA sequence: TGTGCCAGCAGCGTCAGCGGGTCCTCCTACGAGCAGTACTTC. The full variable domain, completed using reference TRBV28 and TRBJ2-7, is DVKVTQSSRYLVKRTGEKVFLECVQDMDHENMFWYRQDPGLGLRLIYFSYDVKMKEKGDIPEGYSVSREKKERFSLILESASTNQTSMYLCASSVSGSSYEQYFGPGTRLTVT.

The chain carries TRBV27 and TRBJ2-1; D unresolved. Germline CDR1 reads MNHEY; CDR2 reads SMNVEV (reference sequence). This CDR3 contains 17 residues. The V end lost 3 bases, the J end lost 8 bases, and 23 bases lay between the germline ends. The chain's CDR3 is CASSFSPLARPAHEQFF. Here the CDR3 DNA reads TGTGCCAGCAGTTTCTCCCCTTTGGCGCGGCCCGCGCATGAGCAGTTCTTC.

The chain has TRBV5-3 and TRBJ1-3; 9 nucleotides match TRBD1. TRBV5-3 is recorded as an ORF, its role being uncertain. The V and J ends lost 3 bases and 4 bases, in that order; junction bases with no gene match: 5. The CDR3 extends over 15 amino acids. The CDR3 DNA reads TGTGCCAGAAGCTCCGGGACAGGGTACGGAAACACCATATATTTT. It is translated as CARSSGTGYGNTIYF.

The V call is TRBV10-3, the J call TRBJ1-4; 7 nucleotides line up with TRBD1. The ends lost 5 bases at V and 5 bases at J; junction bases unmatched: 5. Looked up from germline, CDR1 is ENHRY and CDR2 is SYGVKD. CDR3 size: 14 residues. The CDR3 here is CAISSGTENEKLFF. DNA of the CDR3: TGTGCCATCAGTTCCGGGACAGAGAATGAAAAACTGTTTTTT.

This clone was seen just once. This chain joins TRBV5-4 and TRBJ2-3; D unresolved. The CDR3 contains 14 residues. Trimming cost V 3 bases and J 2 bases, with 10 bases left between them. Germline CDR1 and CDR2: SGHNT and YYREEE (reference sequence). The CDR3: CASSSRLSTDTQYF. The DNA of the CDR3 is TGTGCCAGCAGCTCTAGACTCTCCACAGATACGCAGTATTTT. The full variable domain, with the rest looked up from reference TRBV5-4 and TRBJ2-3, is ETGVTQSPTHLIKTRGQQVTLRCSSQSGHNTVSWYQQALGQGPQFIFQYYREEENGRGNFPPRFSGLQFPNYSSELNVNALELDDSALYLCASSSRLSTDTQYFGPGTRLTVL.

CDR3 residues: CASSIGTAAGEPLHF. As DNA, the CDR3 is TGTGCCAGTAGTATCGGGACGGCGGCCGGGGAACCCCTCCACTTT. The chain links TRBV19 to TRBJ1-6; weak D call: TRBD1 (5 bases). The CDR3 consists of 15 residues. The germline V and J ends were trimmed by 3 bases and 12 bases, with 18 bases remaining between them. Looked up from germline, CDR1 is LNHDA and CDR2 is SQIVND (reference sequence).

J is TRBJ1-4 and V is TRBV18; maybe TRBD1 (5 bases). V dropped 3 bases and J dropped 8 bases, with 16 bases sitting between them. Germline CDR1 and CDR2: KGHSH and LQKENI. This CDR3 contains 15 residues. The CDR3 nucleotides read TGTGCCAGCTCACCGCAGGAGGGGATCTGGGAAAAACTGTTTTTT. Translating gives CASSPQEGIWEKLFF. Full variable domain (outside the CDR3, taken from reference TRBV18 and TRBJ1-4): NAGVMQNPRHLVRRRGQEARLRCSPMKGHSHVYWYRQLPEEGLKFMVYLQKENIIDESGMPKERFSAEFPKEGPSILRIQQVVRGDSAAYFCASSPQEGIWEKLFFGSGTQLSVL.

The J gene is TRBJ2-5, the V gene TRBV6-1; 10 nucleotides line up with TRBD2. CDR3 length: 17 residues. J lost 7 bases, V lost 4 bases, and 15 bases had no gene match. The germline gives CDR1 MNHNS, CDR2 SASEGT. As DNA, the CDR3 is TGTGCCAGCAGTGGGACTAGCGGTTTCAGTAGCGTTCGGACCCAGTACTTC. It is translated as CASSGTSGFSSVRTQYF.

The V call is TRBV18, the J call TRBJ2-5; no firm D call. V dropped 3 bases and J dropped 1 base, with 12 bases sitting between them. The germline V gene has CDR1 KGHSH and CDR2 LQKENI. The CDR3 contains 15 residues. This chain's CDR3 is CASSPNLDGQETQYF. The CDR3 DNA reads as TGTGCCAGCTCACCCAATCTAGACGGCCAAGAGACCCAGTACTTC.

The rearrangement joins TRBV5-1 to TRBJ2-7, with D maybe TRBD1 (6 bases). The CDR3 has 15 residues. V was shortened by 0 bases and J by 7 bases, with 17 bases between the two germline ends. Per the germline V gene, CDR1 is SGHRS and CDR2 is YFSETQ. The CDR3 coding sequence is TGCGCCAGCAGCTTGGGGTTACTGGCAGGGGAAGAGCAGTACTTC. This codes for CASSLGLLAGEEQYF.

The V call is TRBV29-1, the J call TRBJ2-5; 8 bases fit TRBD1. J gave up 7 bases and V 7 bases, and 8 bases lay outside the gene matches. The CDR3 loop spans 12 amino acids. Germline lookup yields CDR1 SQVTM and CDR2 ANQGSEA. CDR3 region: CSDDRGEGTQYF. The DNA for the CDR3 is TGCAGCGACGACAGGGGCGAAGGGACCCAGTACTTC.

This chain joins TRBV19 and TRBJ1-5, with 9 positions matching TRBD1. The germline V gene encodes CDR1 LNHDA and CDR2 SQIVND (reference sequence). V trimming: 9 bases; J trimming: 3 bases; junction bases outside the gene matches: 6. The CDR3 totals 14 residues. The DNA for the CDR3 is TGTGCCAGCGCCGGGACAGGGAACAATCAGCCCCAGCATTTT. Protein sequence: CASAGTGNNQPQHF.

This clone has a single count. The DNA of the CDR3 is TGTGCCAGCAGTGACACAGGGGTCGACACAGATACGCAGTATTTT. It yields the protein CASSDTGVDTDTQYF. The chain is built from TRBV6-6 and TRBJ2-3, with 7 bases that match TRBD1. Germline V CDR1 and CDR2: MNHNY, SVGAGI (reference sequence). Trimming took 5 bases from V and 2 from J; bases not matched to a gene: 7. This CDR3 has 15 amino acids.

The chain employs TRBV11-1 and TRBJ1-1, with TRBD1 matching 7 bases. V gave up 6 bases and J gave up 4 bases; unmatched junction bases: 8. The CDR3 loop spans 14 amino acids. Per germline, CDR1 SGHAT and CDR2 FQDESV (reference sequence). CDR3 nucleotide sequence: TGTGCCAGCAGGAGTTCAGGGGGAATCACTGAAGCTTTCTTT. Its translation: CASRSSGGITEAFF.

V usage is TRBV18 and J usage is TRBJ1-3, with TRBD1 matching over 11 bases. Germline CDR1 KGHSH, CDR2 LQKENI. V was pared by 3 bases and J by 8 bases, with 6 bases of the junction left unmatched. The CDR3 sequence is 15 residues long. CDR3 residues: CASSPRTGGLDTIYF. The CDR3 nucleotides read TGTGCCAGCTCACCGAGGACAGGGGGCTTGGACACCATATATTTT.